This TCR beta chain was documented in a study of blood T cell repertoires in COVID-19. The count of this clone is one. The authors' processing: Amplification of reference gene primers was used by the study to estimate nucleated cell counts. Only in-frame clones appear in the TCRdb table, and some are missing; sequencing was by immunoSEQ multiplex PCR. V and J calls and clone size are those listed in that table; D and trimming were worked out from the DNA. This repertoire shows about 330,000 clones, 87% found once; its top ten account for 7.5% to 10%. Germline lookup yields CDR1 SGHRS and CDR2 YFSETQ. This CDR3 region has 15 residues. Trimming shortened V by 0 bases and J by 4 bases, and 8 bases separated the two germline ends. Seattle patient enrollment occurred during active infection, with longitudinal follow-up thereafter.

The clonotype was recovered from a man aged 25-45 years with COVID-19, enrolled during active disease. The genes are TRBV5-1 and TRBJ1-6; tentative D call: TRBD1 (5 bases). The specimen was peripheral blood. CDR3 bases: TGCGCCAGCAGCTTGGACCCAGGGTATAATTCACCCCTCCACTTT. Its translation is CASSLDPGYNSPLHF.